This TCR beta chain came from a study of cytomegalovirus exposure and HLA in healthy donors. For the study at large: One earlier analysis, a look at around 180 million T cells, found roughly 110 million unique TCR beta sequences. About 79% of several hundred genotyped donors fell in the Caucasian-associated ancestry cluster. Study-wide results and caveats: It is likely that the observed cluster of highly shared sequence variants was a sequencing artifact. It was reported in a later analysis that an Asian-associated ancestry cluster showed fewer N-insertions than the approximately 700-donor mean.

Comment on this clone: The antigen remains unidentified.

Trimming removed 0 bases at V and 4 bases at J, with 12 bases between. The CDR3 length is 15 residues. Germline assignment: CDR1 SNHLY and CDR2 FYNNEI. The PCR was carried out with 60 Vbeta primers and 13 Jbeta primers. The assay was immunoSEQ multiplex PCR, and TCRdb's table has in-frame clones only and misses some. Of under 85,000 clones in the sample, 60% to 80% were seen once. Sequenced: PBMCs. This chain uses TRBV2 with TRBJ2-5; perhaps TRBD2 as D (6 bases). The receptor comes from a young woman in good health and CMV-seropositive. The CDR3 is CASSEARGVGETQYF. CDR3 DNA: TGTGCCAGCAGTGAAGCGCGGGGTGTCGGAGAGACCCAGTACTTC.